This TCR beta chain was found in a study of T cell clonality in common variable immunodeficiency. Study-level points and caveats: CVID patient heterogeneity limited repertoire-clinical complication correlations. In common variable immunodeficiency, TCR beta chains reportedly carried fewer deletions and N-nucleotide insertions. T cell subpopulation sequencing would be needed to explain CVID clonality.

Equal genomic DNA amounts from CVID and control samples were sequenced. This table comes from immunoSEQ multiplex PCR, and its TCRdb copy is limited to in-frame clones, with some not included. The sample offers over 30,000 clones and no singletons, the top ten holding roughly 28%. This clone has at least ten counts. No antigen is known for it. The CDR3 goes on 3 residues after the read ends, and that part is filled in from the germline J gene. Germline V gene sequence: CDR1 SQVTM, CDR2 ANQGSEA. The ends were cut back, 3 bases at V and 4 bases at J, with 15 bases in the middle. The CDR3 sequence is 14 residues long.

Sequences were obtained from peripheral blood mononuclear cells. This clonotype was obtained from a human donor with common variable immunodeficiency. This chain uses TRBV29-1 with TRBJ1-2; D ambiguous. This CDR3 reads CSVDPLAVVYGYTF. The part of the CDR3 DNA that was read is TGCAGCGTTGATCCCCTGGCGGTAGTCTATGGC.